These 26 T cell receptor beta chains were sequenced from one sample in a study of blood T cell repertoires in COVID-19. Sequenced by immunoSEQ multiplex PCR; TCRdb stores in-frame clones only, minus some. The sample shows 140,000 to 150,000 clones, roughly 79% of them seen only once. Sequenced material: peripheral blood. The receptors derive from a human donor in a cohort sampled during active COVID-19.

J is TRBJ2-5 and V is TRBV12-3 or TRBV12-4; 8 positions match TRBD1. Trimming removed 5 bases from V and 7 bases from J; junction bases left unmatched: 3. The CDR3 is 12 amino acids. CDR3: CASSQGAGTQYF. CDR3 in DNA: TGTGCCAGCAGTCAGGGGGCGGGGACCCAGTACTTC.

The gene calls are TRBV13 and TRBJ2-7, with 9 bases matching TRBD2. CDR1 is PRHDT and CDR2 is FYEKMQ in the germline V gene (reference sequence). Losses at the gene ends were 7 bases for V and 4 bases for J; bases not matched to a gene: 14. This CDR3 spans 16 amino acids. The CDR3 sequence is CASTLSTASGKYEQYF. The CDR3 DNA reads TGTGCCAGCACCCTTAGCACGGCTAGCGGGAAGTACGAGCAGTACTTC. Complete variable domain (other parts from reference TRBV13 and TRBJ2-7): AAGVIQSPRHLIKEKRETATLKCYPIPRHDTVYWYQQGPGQDPQFLISFYEKMQSDKGSIPDRFSAQQFSDYHSELNMSSLELGDSALYFCASTLSTASGKYEQYFGPGTRLTVT.

The V call is TRBV19, the J call TRBJ1-5; TRBD1 aligns across 8 bases. Germline lookup yields CDR1 LNHDA and CDR2 SQIVND (reference sequence). The ends lost 3 bases at V and 4 bases at J; junction bases unmatched: 8. This CDR3 is built from 16 residues. CDR3 sequence reads: CASSMAPDRGNQPQHF. In DNA form, the CDR3 reads TGTGCCAGTAGTATGGCCCCAGACAGGGGAAATCAGCCCCAGCATTTT.

The gene calls are TRBV7-2 and TRBJ1-2; the D is unclear. The CDR3 length is 14 residues. Germline CDR1 is SGHTA and CDR2 is FQGNSA. Trimming left V 5 bases short and J 6 bases short, with 16 bases between. CDR3 DNA: TGTGCCAGCAGCCTCCGGACCCCGGAGGATGGCTACACCTTC. It yields the protein CASSLRTPEDGYTF. The whole variable domain, filled in from reference TRBV7-2 and TRBJ1-2, reads GAGVSQSPSNKVTEKGKDVELRCDPISGHTALYWYRQSLGQGLEFLIYFQGNSAPDKSGLPSDRFSAERTGGSVSTLTIQRTQQEDSAVYLCASSLRTPEDGYTFGSGTRLTVV.

The chain links TRBV7-2 to TRBJ2-1, with 12 bases that match TRBD2. J was trimmed by 6 bases and V by 5 bases; bases with no gene match: 11. Germline values: CDR1 SGHTA, CDR2 FQGNSA. The CDR3 runs to 17 residues. The CDR3 nucleotides read TGTGCCAGCAGCCCCCGACTAGCGGGAGATTCCAGCAATGAGCAGTTCTTC. Amino acid sequence: CASSPRLAGDSSNEQFF.

The chain joins TRBV27 to TRBJ2-7; no firm D call. Trimming shortened V by 2 bases and J by 1 base, and 9 bases separated the two germline ends. Germline V gene data show CDR1 as MNHEY and CDR2 as SMNVEV (reference sequence). The CDR3 spans 14 residues. The CDR3, as DNA: TGTGCCAGCAGTTTACGCGCGTCTTCCTACGAGCAGTACTTC. This sequence encodes CASSLRASSYEQYF.

The rearrangement links TRBV25-1 to TRBJ1-2; D is undetermined. V lost 11 bases and J lost 1, with 8 bases in between. Germline V gene data show CDR1 as MGHDK and CDR2 as SYGVNS. This CDR3 contains 11 residues. This chain's CDR3 is CAAGFNYGYTF. The CDR3 DNA reads TGTGCCGCCGGGTTTAACTATGGCTACACCTTC.

This clone was recorded once. The chain recombines TRBV7-9 with TRBJ1-4; weak D call: TRBD1 (6 bases). The CDR3 totals 17 residues. V was clipped by 5 bases and J by 5 bases, with 21 bases between them. Germline V gene sequence: CDR1 SEHNR, CDR2 FQNEAQ (reference sequence). Here the CDR3 reads CASSLLSHRDGNEKLFF. The CDR3 DNA is TGTGCCAGCAGCCTGCTCTCCCACAGGGATGGAAATGAAAAACTGTTTTTT.

The genes are TRBV9 and TRBJ2-5; 7 positions agree with TRBD2. Germline values: CDR1 SGDLS, CDR2 YYNGEE. J was trimmed by 3 bases and V by 0 bases; bases with no gene match: 5. This CDR3 spans 15 amino acids. The CDR3 loop reads CASSVGSSGEETQYF. DNA of the CDR3: TGTGCCAGCAGCGTAGGTTCTAGCGGAGAAGAGACCCAGTACTTC.

The chain has TRBV7-9 and TRBJ2-5; D remains unclear. Germline CDR1 SEHNR, CDR2 FQNEAQ (reference sequence). V lost 0 bases and J 1 base, leaving 6 bases between the germline ends. The CDR3 contains 14 residues. DNA of the CDR3: TGTGCCAGCAGCTTAGCTAGCACCCAAGAGACCCAGTACTTC. Translated, it gives CASSLASTQETQYF.

This chain links TRBV28 with TRBJ2-7; 9 nucleotides align to TRBD1. The V and J ends lost 5 bases and 5 bases, in that order; junction bases with no gene match: 10. Germline CDR1 is MDHEN and CDR2 is SYDVKM. The CDR3 loop spans 15 amino acids. Written as DNA, the CDR3 is TGTGCCAGCAGTCCCCCGGGGACAGGGCTACACGAGCAGTACTTC. Residues: CASSPPGTGLHEQYF. Full variable domain (outside the CDR3, taken from reference TRBV28 and TRBJ2-7): DVKVTQSSRYLVKRTGEKVFLECVQDMDHENMFWYRQDPGLGLRLIYFSYDVKMKEKGDIPEGYSVSREKKERFSLILESASTNQTSMYLCASSPPGTGLHEQYFGPGTRLTVT.

The chain links TRBV7-2 to TRBJ2-1, with 8 nucleotides matching TRBD1. The CDR3 spans 14 residues. From germline, CDR1 is SGHTA and CDR2 FQGNSA. V lost 5 bases to trimming and J lost 5 bases; unmatched junction nucleotides: 5. CDR3 protein: CASSARQGNNEQFF. CDR3 DNA: TGTGCCAGCAGCGCCCGACAGGGGAACAATGAGCAGTTCTTC.

The chain recombines TRBV3-1 (or the pseudogene TRBV3-2) with TRBJ2-7; the match to TRBD2 covers 8 bases. This CDR3 has 17 amino acids. Germline assignment: CDR1 LGHDT and CDR2 YNNKEL (reference sequence). Germline trimming cut 3 bases from V and 3 bases from J; bases unmatched to any gene: 13. Here the CDR3 reads CASSQPFGGGSGYEQYF. The CDR3 coding sequence is TGTGCCAGCAGCCAGCCCTTCGGGGGGGGCTCCGGCTACGAGCAGTACTTC.

The chain links TRBV5-8 to TRBJ1-2; D is unclear. The germline V gene has CDR1 SGHTS and CDR2 YDEGEE. V was shortened by 2 bases and J by 5 bases, with 19 bases between the two germline ends. The CDR3 runs to 16 residues. The DNA of the CDR3 is TGTGCCAGCAGCTTTCTAGCCGCACGAAAACTTTATGGCTACACCTTC. It is translated as CASSFLAARKLYGYTF.

This clone was counted a few times. The genes are TRBV13 and TRBJ2-7; 11 bases align to TRBD1. V was pared by 8 bases and J by 11 bases, with 14 bases of the junction left unmatched. The CDR3 extends over 14 amino acids. Germline lookup yields CDR1 PRHDT and CDR2 FYEKMQ (reference sequence). The CDR3 spells CASRRTGGPRIEYF. The CDR3 DNA reads as TGTGCCAGCCGCCGGACAGGGGGCCCCAGGATAGAGTACTTC.

The J gene is TRBJ2-6, the V gene TRBV27, with a possible D match to TRBD1 (5 bases). The CDR3 is 14 residues long. V was pared by 8 bases and J by 2 bases, with 10 bases between. Germline-derived CDR1 and CDR2 are MNHEY and SMNVEV (reference sequence). The CDR3: CASSQGTGANVLTF. As DNA, the CDR3 is TGTGCCAGCTCTCAGGGTACTGGGGCCAACGTCCTGACTTTC. Together with reference TRBV27 and TRBJ2-6, the CDR3 gives the full variable domain: EAQVTQNPRYLITVTGKKLTVTCSQNMNHEYMSWYRQDPGLGLRQIYYSMNVEVTDKGDVPEGYKVSRKEKRNFPLILESPSPNQTSLYFCASSQGTGANVLTFGAGSRLTVL.

This clone has a single count. The J gene is TRBJ1-1, the V gene TRBV28; D perhaps matches TRBD1 (6 bases). The germline V and J ends were trimmed by 8 bases and 0 bases, with 13 bases remaining between them. The CDR3 contains 14 residues. The germline CDR1 and CDR2 sequences are MDHEN and SYDVKM. CDR3 amino acids: CASAGGAMNTEAFF. The CDR3 DNA is TGTGCCAGCGCGGGGGGCGCCATGAACACTGAAGCTTTCTTT.

The chain employs TRBV11-2 and TRBJ2-7; 8 positions agree with TRBD1. Looked up from germline, CDR1 is SGHAT and CDR2 is FQNNGV. V lost 5 bases and J lost 0; bases outside the gene matches: 9. The CDR3 covers 16 residues. The CDR3 DNA reads TGTGCCAGCAGCCTGCAGACAGGGGTAAGCTCCTACGAGCAGTACTTC. Protein product: CASSLQTGVSSYEQYF.

This clone was found once. Different DNA sequences within this sample yield the same CDR3. This chain joins TRBV7-2 and TRBJ2-7; TRBD1 agrees at 9 bases. This CDR3 has 15 residues. V shed 2 bases and J 3 bases; nucleotides not matched to a gene: 5. From germline, CDR1 is SGHTA and CDR2 FQGNSA. CDR3 in amino acids: CASSLSPGQGYEQYF. The CDR3 DNA reads as TGTGCCAGCAGCTTATCGCCGGGACAGGGCTACGAGCAGTACTTC.

This clone was seen a handful of times. The chain carries TRBV7-9 and TRBJ2-2, with D maybe TRBD1 (5 bases). The CDR3 is made up of 13 amino acids. Trimming stripped 6 bases from V and 8 bases from J, with 13 bases between. CDR1 and CDR2 from the germline V gene are SEHNR and FQNEAQ (reference sequence). The CDR3 DNA reads as TGTGCCAGCAGGATCCTAGGGGTGGGGGAGCTGTTTTTT. The encoded protein is CASRILGVGELFF.

With respect to this clone: Different DNA sequences within this sample yield the same CDR3. CDR3 residues: CASSLGGGNTEAFF. DNA of the CDR3: TGTGCCAGCAGCTTAGGGGGCGGGAACACTGAAGCTTTCTTT. The genes are TRBV7-2 and TRBJ1-1, with D possibly being TRBD1 (5 bases). Between the trimmed V and J ends, which lost 1 base and 1 base, there was a span of 7 bases. This CDR3 has 14 residues. CDR1 is SGHTA, CDR2 FQGNSA, per germline.

The chain links TRBV5-1 to TRBJ2-7, with 10 nucleotides matching TRBD1. The CDR3 is 17 amino acids. V lost 2 bases, J lost 1 base, and 9 bases stayed unmatched. CDR1 and CDR2 from the germline V gene are SGHRS and YFSETQ. The chain's CDR3 is CASSLDAGTGVSYEQYF. CDR3 bases: TGCGCCAGCAGCTTAGATGCCGGGACAGGGGTTTCCTACGAGCAGTACTTC.

This chain uses TRBV4-3 with TRBJ1-3; 7 nucleotides line up with TRBD1. V lost 9 bases and J lost 0; bases outside the gene matches: 5. This CDR3 has 14 amino acids. Germline V gives CDR1 LGHNA, CDR2 YSLEER. The CDR3 DNA is TGCGCCAGTCGGGGGACAGACTCTGGAAACACCATATATTTT. It is translated as CASRGTDSGNTIYF.

This CDR3 is CASSLDGTGNYNEQFF. The CDR3 bases are TGTGCCAGCAGCTTAGATGGGACAGGGAACTACAATGAGCAGTTCTTC. This chain joins TRBV11-3 and TRBJ2-1; 9 positions match TRBD1. CDR3 length: 16 residues. V trimming: 0 bases; J trimming: 3 bases; junction bases outside the gene matches: 3. Germline V gene sequence: CDR1 SGHNT, CDR2 YENEEA.

The genes are TRBV15 and TRBJ2-7, with TRBD1 as a possible D gene (5 bases). CDR3 length: 15 amino acids. The germline V gene encodes CDR1 LNHNV and CDR2 YYDKDF (reference sequence). Between the trimmed V and J ends, which lost 0 bases and 4 bases, there was a span of 13 bases. The chain's CDR3 is CATSRDRGREYEQYF. In DNA, the CDR3 is TGTGCCACCAGCAGAGATCGCGGCAGGGAATACGAGCAGTACTTC.

This clone was counted a single time. CDR3 amino acids: CASSPLDLTGELFF. In DNA, the CDR3 is TGCGCCAGCAGCCCGCTGGACTTAACCGGGGAGCTGTTTTTT. The chain is built from TRBV5-1 and TRBJ2-2; D is perhaps TRBD2 (5 bases). The CDR3 is made up of 14 amino acids. Germline CDR1 and CDR2: SGHRS and YFSETQ. The V end was cut by 4 bases, the J end by 5 bases, with 12 bases between.